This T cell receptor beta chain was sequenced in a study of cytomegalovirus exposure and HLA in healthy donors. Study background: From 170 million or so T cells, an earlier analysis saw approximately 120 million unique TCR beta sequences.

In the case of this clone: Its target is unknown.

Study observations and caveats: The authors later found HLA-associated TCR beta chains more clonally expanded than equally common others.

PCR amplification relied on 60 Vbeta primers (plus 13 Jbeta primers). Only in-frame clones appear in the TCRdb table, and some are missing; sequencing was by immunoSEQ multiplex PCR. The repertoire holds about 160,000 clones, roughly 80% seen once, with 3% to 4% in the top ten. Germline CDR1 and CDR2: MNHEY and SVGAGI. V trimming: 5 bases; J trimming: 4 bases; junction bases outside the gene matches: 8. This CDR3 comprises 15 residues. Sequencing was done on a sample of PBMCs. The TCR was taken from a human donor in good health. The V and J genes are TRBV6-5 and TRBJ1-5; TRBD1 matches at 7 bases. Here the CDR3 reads CASSLSGTENQPQHF. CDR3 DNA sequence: TGTGCCAGCAGTCTCTCCGGGACAGAGAATCAGCCCCAGCATTTT.